This record looks at one T cell receptor (beta chain) sequence and its context. CDR1 and CDR2 (germline): KGHSH, LQKENI. This CDR3 is 12 amino acids long. With 6 bases removed from V and 7 bases from J, the gap between germline ends came to 10 bases. The data belong to a study of blood T cell repertoires in COVID-19. Study-level information: Samples taken during acute and convalescent COVID-19 were collected in the United States, Italy and Spain. T cells, B-cell-depleted T cells, or PBMCs supplied cDNA or gDNA.

Original processing notes: Using reference gene primer amplification, nucleated cell counts were estimated. Profiled with immunoSEQ multiplex PCR; TCRdb holds only in-frame clones, not every one. The D gene and trimming were derived from the DNA, and the V and J assignments and clone size from that table. The sample records roughly 180,000 clones, 85% to 90% being singletons. The sequence came from a woman aged 55-75 years with acute or convalescent COVID-19. The chain employs TRBV18 and TRBJ1-5; D gene ambiguous. The material sequenced was peripheral blood. CDR3 in amino acids: CASSPEGQPQHF. The CDR3 DNA reads as TGTGCCAGCTCGCCCGAGGGCCAGCCCCAGCATTTT.